This T cell receptor beta chain emerged from a study of cytomegalovirus exposure and HLA in healthy donors (dated by TCRdb to the late 2010s). As for the study more broadly: In an earlier analysis of under 750 of the donors, 250 to 350 Gb of sequence data and 90 million to 120 million unique TCR beta sequences from roughly 180 million T cells were reported. In the later analysis, no new phenotypic data were used to find candidate immune exposures; instead, reliance was placed on TCR beta sequences and their occurrence across donors. A later genetic analysis used genome-wide SNP genotypes for about 60% of the roughly 700 donors, treating that subset as a discovery cohort. Because of strong linkage in the cohort, five DR-DQ haplotypes were treated as single units for association and clustering. Across around 400 genotyped donors of the cohort, an average of about 240,000 unique TCR beta nucleotide sequences per donor were sequenced, and roughly 20% of those sequences were non-productive. The T cell repertoires of some 670 subjects were profiled by immunosequencing and related to cytomegalovirus serostatus. In a later analysis, previously published TCR beta repertoires from hundreds of donors were re-analyzed and high-resolution HLA genotyping was added so that TCR occurrence patterns could be studied. An earlier analysis of some 500 of the donors used high-throughput TCR beta sequencing to judge whether each TCR beta V gene segment behaved as functional or pseudogenic. Alongside the repertoire data, information on donor age, sex, ethnicity and CMV serostatus was compiled. A separate validation cohort of roughly 110 different subjects was used in addition to the approximately 700-subject first cohort. Both class I and class II loci were covered by HLA typing, at four-digit resolution. Of the 300 to 450 genotyped donors, less than 90% were placed in the genetic ancestry cluster associated with self-reported Caucasian donors. Typing coverage differed by locus: A, B, C, DRB1 and DQB1 were typed in about 620-640 donors, DQA1 in about 550, DPA1 in 600 to 610, and DPB1 in about 450. Every repertoire in the discovery cohort had been generated on one and the same sequencing platform. Around 320 gigabases of sequencing data and approximately 85 million unique TCR sequences were included in an early release covering several hundred HLA-typed donors. High-throughput TCR immunosequencing, statistical association of individual TCRs with disease status, and machine learning were combined to predict cytomegalovirus infection status. The aim of the study was to test whether cataloging public T cell receptors could identify signatures of past pathogen exposure.

The cohort comprised 550 to 700 healthy bone marrow donors. At the time of sampling, every cohort member was nominally healthy, though immune exposures that went unrecorded were likely present. The donor tested CMV seropositive and was one of the 289 seropositive cohort members. A peripheral blood sample was collected from each donor, and TCR beta sequencing was performed on peripheral blood mononuclear cells. Genomic DNA extraction from the blood cell samples was performed with the Qiagen DNeasy Blood Extraction Kit. Remarks on this clone: Its cognate antigen has yet to be identified.

For this chain, trimming is 5 bases at the V end and 8 bases at the J end, and the number of junction bases without a gene match is 13. From the cysteine up to the phenylalanine, the CDR3 has a length of 15 residues. Kept here is only the CDR3 DNA, which spans 45 bases and is read in frame from base 1. The germline V gene yields SNHLY for CDR1 and FYNNEI for CDR2. Library generation was performed with the immunoSEQ multiplex PCR assay. For the multiplex PCR, a mixture combining 60 forward primers for TCR Vbeta segments and 13 reverse primers for TCR Jbeta segments was used. The CDR3 region of rearranged TCR beta genes was amplified from genomic DNA with a multiplex PCR assay. The Illumina HiSeq System was used to sequence the amplified TCR beta libraries as 87-base-pair reads. On the study's bioinformatics: In a later analysis, 77 million or so unique TCR beta chains were counted across the approximately 620 repertoires, and approximately 11 million of these chains were shared by at least two donors. Raw reads were error-corrected and collapsed into unique sequences by a nearest-neighbor algorithm in which closely related sequences were merged to remove PCR and sequencing errors. V, D and J gene segments were assigned by aligning CDR3 sequences to IMGT reference sequences. Each retained sequence needed at least a six-nucleotide match to both a V gene segment and a J gene segment. Rearrangements were called productive when the CDR3 lacked stop codons and stayed in frame with V and J; all others were non-productive. CDR3 was defined by IMGT convention, running from the second conserved V-encoded cysteine to the conserved J-encoded phenylalanine. The earlier analysis of 500 to 600 of the donors excluded sequences that lacked an unambiguous match to a single V gene segment. In an earlier analysis of several hundred of the donors, a V segment was called functional when productive rearrangements were above 56.7%, and segregating when the standard deviation between donors exceeded 5%. A statistical classification framework was built to diagnose cytomegalovirus status from the catalog of TCR beta chain sequences. In a later analysis, TCR nucleotide sequences were compared against IMGT/GENE-DB human TR gene sequences so that V and J genes could be assigned. A later analysis assigned CDR3 sequences and most-parsimonious VDJ recombination scenarios with the TCRdist pipeline. In a later analysis, each TCR beta chain was defined by its CDR3 amino acid sequence together with its V-gene family, and reads without a unique V-gene family were excluded. A later analysis removed several hundred highly shared, low-generation-probability nucleotide sequences to deal with suspected cross-contamination and a sequencing artifact. A later analysis calculated a clonal expansion index for each public chain from normalized within-repertoire ranks of inferred template counts. In a later analysis, generation probabilities were computed with a VDJ recombination model fitted to out-of-frame rearrangements, and the resulting probabilities were checked against IGoR. A later analysis scored TCR-TCR, TCR-HLA and TCR-CMV co-occurrence with hypergeometric tests, applying a repertoire-size bias correction to TCR pairs. In a later analysis, false discovery rates were estimated by permuting HLA or CMV assignments 20 times. A later analysis grouped co-occurring TCRs with DBSCAN, adding TCRdist sequence similarity when clustering within HLA-allele-positive subsets. For co-occurrence clustering, repertoires with fewer than 30,000 or more than 120,000 public chains were excluded, along with about five repertoires with anomalous nucleotide sharing. TCRdb holds this immuneACCESS table with in-frame rearrangements only. Some clones are missing; in checked studies, unresolved V genes explain under half, and the rest has no known cause. D and trimming come from the DNA, and the V and J calls and clone size come from that table. The table for this sample shows about 55,000 clones. Of the sample, around 9% is held by the ten largest clones.

Here is what the overall study found, with its caveats: CMV serostatus was the only immune exposure information available for the cohort. The presence/absence analyses assumed that sequencing depth was roughly uniform across donors, and that assumption may not be true. In a later analysis, several top co-occurrence clusters were reported to appear linked to parvovirus B19, influenza, CMV and Epstein-Barr virus. In both the original and validation cohorts, the classifier was reported to diagnose cytomegalovirus status with high specificity and sensitivity. In an earlier analysis of approximately 590 of the donors, most TCR beta V segments appeared in productive rearrangements about 87% or about 30% of the time, broadly matching IMGT annotations. A group of highly shared sequence variants was considered likely to be a technical artifact of the sequencing pipeline. Because counts were too low, 15 to 20 rarely observed V segments, including chromosome 9 orphons, were excluded from the earlier analysis of several hundred of the donors. In a later analysis, the rate of TCR association differed among HLA loci, with DRB1 alleles having the most associated TCRs and HLA-C alleles having the fewest. A total of 150 to 200 TCR beta chains were listed by the study as associated with cytomegalovirus. Correlated functional status among segregating V segments might reflect linkage disequilibrium, but an unknown experimental factor could not be ruled out. Some IMGT-functional V segments, including TRBV6-2 and TRBV6-3, could not be told apart with the 87-base-pair reads, so those segments were excluded. A later genetic analysis reported fewer N-insertions in productive TCRs among donors in an Asian-associated ancestry cluster than the roughly 650-donor mean. Because HLA typing was missing for some donors at each locus, association tests included only the typed subset. While some public TCRs were present in many individuals, most TCR sequences turned up only very rarely across donors. In a later genetic analysis, a missense DCLRE1C variant was associated with V-gene and J-gene trimming of TCR beta chains, and the association was replicated in an independent cohort. In vitro tests confirmed that a few of the cytomegalovirus-associated TCR beta chains recognize cytomegalovirus antigens. In a later analysis, most CMV-associated TCR beta chains were found to appear HLA-restricted, with HLA associations seemingly driven largely by CMV exposure. The cohort was sequenced for TCR beta chains only, and without alpha or paired-chain data the features that could be detected were limited. In a later analysis, HLA-associated TCR beta chains were found to be more clonally expanded and to have lower generation probabilities than equally common non-associated chains. When HLA alleles, especially DR and DQ, strongly co-occurred, TCR associations were difficult to assign to individual alleles. A further reported finding was that TCR beta sequences accurately predicted the HLA-A and HLA-B alleles for most subjects in the first cohort. According to the authors, the approach could potentially be generalized to other disease states and immunological phenotypes. Specific HLA alleles were associated with 16,951 TCR beta sequences at a false discovery rate of 0.05 in a later analysis.

Sequences were obtained from PBMCs. The chain couples TRBV2 to TRBJ1-2; TRBD1 agrees with 8 junctional bases. This clonotype originated in a man aged 50-60 years in good health and CMV-seropositive. The encoded CDR3 is CASSYSRQGSLGYTF. At the DNA level, the sequence is TGTGCCAGCAGTTATAGTCGACAGGGGAGTCTCGGCTACACCTTC.